This TCR beta chain was captured by sequencing in a study of immune aging and cytomegalovirus after organ transplant (dated by TCRdb to the early 2020s). A note on the overall study: Every transplant recipient was given three-drug immunosuppression consisting of prednisone, tacrolimus, and mycophenolate.

On this clonotype: Its antigen is still unknown. Base qualities are missing; no much larger clone stands one base away.

What this sample's time point label stands for: five sample-tagged time points from pre-transplant (day -1) to day 368 post-transplant, pooled. Thawed PBMC were stimulated with a CMV IE-1 overlapping peptide library for over ten hours, with no transport inhibitors added. Thawed cells were rested overnight and then stimulated in R10 medium with CD28/CD49d costimulation. The IE-1 peptide library was made up of 15-amino-acid peptides, each overlapping by 11 amino acids. Samples from each time point were barcoded using BD Single-Cell Multiplexing Kit Sample Tags, then pooled and stained with sorting antibodies plus oligo-conjugated anti-CD45RA. A BD FACSAria III was used to sort CMV-responsive CD8+CD137+ and CD4+CD154+ T cells at 4-way purity. Blood samples were drawn into EDTA vacutainers and processed by Ficoll gradient within 1-24 hours. Overall study results and their limits: CD57 was not measured in the sequencing data, so a conservative gene-based aging definition was used instead. Large clones contained a higher proportion of TEMRA cells, and the seven largest clones (over 1,700 cells) acquired aged and TEMRA cells while losing TCM cells. Following viremia, aged-phenotype cells rose post-transplant in clones of any size, with the rise occurring earlier in large clones (days 200-264) than in small clones.

Libraries were prepared through single-cell sequencing. TCRdb names Illumina NovaSeq 6000 as the instrument used. The BD Rhapsody Targeted mRNA and AbSeq Reagent Kit, in a microwell format, was used for cell capture and library preparation. Libraries were prepared to cover TCR, sample tags, AbSeq, and targeted mRNA from the Human T-Cell Expression Panel plus custom TOX and TOX2 primers. An Illumina NovaSeq was used to sequence the libraries. As for how the authors treated the data: The analysis covered approximately 11,000 cells in total, of which some 6,900 were CD8 T cells and 4494 were CD8 T cells with an identifiable TCR CDR3. The BD Rhapsody Targeted Analysis Pipeline, including V(D)J processing, was run on the Seven Bridges Genomics platform to process the raw data. Quality control, Sample Tag demultiplexing with Lex-BDSMK, clone identification with VDJ Explorer, and Seurat clustering were all done in SeqGeq 1.6.0. Clones comprising <1% of CD8 T cells were considered non-expanded; clones comprising >2.5% of the sample were considered clonal expansions. The public reads were quality trimmed at Q25 with fastp and then assembled into clones with MiXCR by TCRdb, keeping productive beta chains. CDR3 protein sequences are deduplicated, and each keeps its most common genes and DNA. The V and J calls were not made by the authors but by TCRdb's processing. The table for this sample lists 20,000 to 25,000 distinct CDR3 sequences; roughly a third of them were counted only once. The ten largest account for less than 30% of the sample.

Deletion took 3 bases off V and 5 bases off J, with a span of 7 bases between the germline ends. From its cysteine to its phenylalanine, the CDR3 spans 12 amino acids. The read is trimmed to its CDR3 DNA, 36 bases read in frame from base 1. The germline V gene encodes CDR1 LGHNA and CDR2 YNFKEQ. The sequencing here drew on CMV peptide-activated CD4+ and CD8+ T cells sorted from blood, taken at five time points, pooled. Reading the label with the study, this specimen's cell subset or site is: sorted CD8+CD137+ and CD4+CD154+ T cells after about 13 h CMV IE-1 peptide stimulation. The chain is encoded by TRBV4-2 joined to TRBJ2-5; tentative D gene TRBD2, with 5 bases matching. This receptor was obtained from a female donor who had a heart transplant and CMV viremia. The CDR3 protein sequence reads: CASSQGGETQYF. The DNA sequence reads TGTGCCAGCAGCCAGGGCGGGGAGACCCAGTACTTC.